This T cell receptor beta chain was observed in a study of blood T cell repertoires in COVID-19. This clone was seen more than once but under ten times. Looked up from germline, CDR1 is SNHLY and CDR2 is FYNNEI. V lost 11 bases to trimming and J lost 5 bases, with 18 bases between them. The CDR3 has 13 residues. Libraries were prepared by immunoSEQ multiplex PCR; TCRdb keeps only in-frame clonotypes and omits some of them. The sample includes 100,000 to 120,000 clones, roughly 79% of them seen just once. This sequence was found in a man older than 75 with acute or convalescent COVID-19. The chain combines TRBV2 with TRBJ1-2, with TRBD1 as a possible D gene (6 bases). Sequenced material: peripheral blood. The CDR3 loop is CAGVRDTVYGYTF. Written as DNA, the CDR3 is TGTGCCGGAGTAAGGGACACCGTTTATGGCTACACCTTC.